This note documents a single TCR beta chain sequence. Sequencing was performed with immunoSEQ multiplex PCR; in TCRdb, only in-frame clones are kept and a portion is missing. The top ten hold approximately 2.2% of the sample, which has about 280,000 clones, 75% to 90% seen once. V dropped 6 bases and J dropped 5; count of bases not matched to a gene: 9. Germline V gene sequence: CDR1 SNHLY, CDR2 FYNNEI. The CDR3 runs to 14 residues. The sample originates from a study of blood T cell repertoires in COVID-19. This TCR was sampled from a man aged 50-59 years with acute or convalescent COVID-19. The chain is built from TRBV2 and TRBJ1-2; 7 bases agree with TRBD1. The source material was peripheral blood. CDR3 loop: CASRARDSVYGYTF. In DNA form, the CDR3 reads TGTGCCAGCAGGGCCCGGGACAGCGTATATGGCTACACCTTC.